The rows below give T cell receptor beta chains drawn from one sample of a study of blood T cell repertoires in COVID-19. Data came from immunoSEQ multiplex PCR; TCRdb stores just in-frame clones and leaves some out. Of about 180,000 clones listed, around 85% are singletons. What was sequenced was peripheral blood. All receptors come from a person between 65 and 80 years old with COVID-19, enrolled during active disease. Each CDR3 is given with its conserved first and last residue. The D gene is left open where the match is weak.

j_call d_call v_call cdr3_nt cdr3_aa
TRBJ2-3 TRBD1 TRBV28 TGTGCCAGCAGACCGACAGGGACAGATACGCAGTATTTT CASRPTGTDTQYF
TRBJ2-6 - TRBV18 TGTGCCAGCTCACCAGGACAGCCCGCTTCGGGGGCCAACGTCCTGACTTTC CASSPGQPASGANVLTF
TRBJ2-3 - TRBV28 TGTGCCAGCAGTTTGGAGGATACGCAGTATTTT CASSLEDTQYF
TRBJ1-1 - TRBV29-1 TGCAGCGTTGAAAGCCTAAACACTGAAGCTTTCTTT CSVESLNTEAFF
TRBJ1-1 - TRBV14 TGTGCCAGCAGCCAAGATGAAATAGCAGTTGAAGCTTTCTTT CASSQDEIAVEAFF
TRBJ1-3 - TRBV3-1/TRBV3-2 TGTGCCAGCAGCGCAGGGCTACAACGCTCTGGAAACACCATATATTTT CASSAGLQRSGNTIYF
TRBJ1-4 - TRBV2 TGTGCCAGCACCCTGGACAGAGTTAATGAAAAACTGTTTTTT CASTLDRVNEKLFF
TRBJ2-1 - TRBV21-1 TGTGCCAGCAGCAAAGAGGTAGCGGGAGGGCGGGAAAATGAGCAGTTCTTC CASSKEVAGGRENEQFF
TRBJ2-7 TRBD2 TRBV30 TGTGCCTGGGGGGTAGCGGGAGGAGGCGAGCAGTACTTC CAWGVAGGGEQYF
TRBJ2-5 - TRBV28 TGTGCCAGCAGTTTAAACAGCCGGGAGACCCAGTACTTC CASSLNSRETQYF
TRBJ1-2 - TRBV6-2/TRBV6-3 TGTGCCAGCAGCCCGCCTACTAACTATGGCTACACCTTC CASSPPTNYGYTF
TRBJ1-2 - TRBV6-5 TGTGCCAGCAGTTGGGAGAGGGAACGCTACACCTTC CASSWERERYTF
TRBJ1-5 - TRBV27 TGTGCCAGCAGTTTCTTCAATCAGCCCCAGCATTTT CASSFFNQPQHF
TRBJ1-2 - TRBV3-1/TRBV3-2 TGTGCCAGCAGCCAGATGGGGGGGGCTGGCTACACCTTC CASSQMGGAGYTF